This paragraph reports one T cell receptor beta chain. This record comes from a study of control samples from healthy donors and cancer patients. Sequencing was performed with immunoSEQ multiplex PCR; in TCRdb, only in-frame clones are kept and a portion is missing. Among about 110,000 clones listed, 85% to 90% were seen once. The specimen sequenced was PBMCs. The sequence was obtained from a woman aged 60 to 75 with lung cancer.

The CDR3: CASSPTGSDTEAFF. DNA of the CDR3: TGTGCCAGCAGTCCGACAGGGAGTGACACTGAAGCTTTCTTT. This chain links TRBV6-5 with TRBJ1-1, with 7 bases lining up with TRBD1. CDR1 is MNHEY and CDR2 is SVGAGI in the germline V gene. CDR3 size: 14 residues. With 5 bases clipped from V and 3 bases from J, the junction kept 6 bases outside the gene matches.